Sequencing of this T cell receptor beta chain was carried out in a study of T-cell reconstitution after alpha-beta-depleted transplantation in children. Many counts were recorded for this clonotype. Looked up from germline, CDR1 is MNHEY and CDR2 is SVGEGT. V gave up 7 bases and J gave up 0 bases, with 14 bases separating them. The CDR3 is 15 amino acids. Unique molecular identifiers tagged the TCRbeta library. TCRdb reprocessed the PCR reads with MiXCR, giving one entry per CDR3 protein. The data hold around 200,000 distinct CDR3 sequences, with around 9.6% observed a single time. Here the sequenced sample was PBMCs from the stem cell graft donor, taken from the stem cell graft. This chain links TRBV6-2 or TRBV6-3 with TRBJ2-3; no clear D. The TCR sequence derives from a human donor who donated a stem cell graft to a child with acute lymphoblastic leukemia. CDR3 in amino acids: CASTKGSASTDTQYF. The CDR3 nucleotides read TGTGCCAGCACCAAGGGCTCCGCTAGCACAGATACGCAGTATTTT.